This is a list of T cell receptor beta chains from one sample in a study of T-cell memory formation after mild COVID-19. TCRdb re-analysed the 5' RACE reads in MiXCR, keeping a single row per CDR3 protein. The sample contains hundreds of thousands of distinct CDR3 sequences, about 20% of which appear only once. Sequencing input: PBMCs or a T cell subset sorted from them (not recorded which). The source of these receptors is an adult woman who had mild COVID-19 (a few samples of this study predate the infection). Cell type and time point are not known. Each CDR3 is given with its conserved first and last residue. A D gene is named only where the DNA matches it firmly. Part of the rows lack a size; the others show once, few, many or a class for expanded clones.

V gene	clone size	D gene	J gene	CDR3 protein	CDR3 DNA
TRBV6-2/TRBV6-3	few	NA	TRBJ2-3	CASSARDYADTQYF	TGTGCCAGCAGTGCCAGGGATTATGCAGATACGCAGTATTTT
TRBV10-3	few	NA	TRBJ2-5	CAISESTETRITAQYF	TGTGCCATCAGTGAGTCGACGGAGACACGAATAACAGCCCAGTACTTC
TRBV5-4	NA	NA	TRBJ1-6	CASSLGIESPLHF	TGTGCCAGCAGCTTGGGCATCGAGTCACCCCTCCACTTT
TRBV12-3/TRBV12-4	NA	NA	TRBJ2-2	CASSPYVPNTGELFF	TGTGCCAGCAGCCCCTACGTTCCGAACACCGGGGAGCTGTTTTTT
TRBV27	NA	TRBD2	TRBJ2-7	CASSLSLAGGYEQYF	TGTGCCAGCAGTCTATCACTAGCGGGAGGGTACGAGCAGTACTTC
TRBV6-1	few	NA	TRBJ2-6	CASSEAASSGANVLTF	TGTGCCAGCAGTGAAGCGGCCAGCTCTGGGGCCAACGTCCTGACTTTC
TRBV7-9	NA	TRBD2	TRBJ2-1	CASSLGPRTSGRANEQFF	TGTGCCAGCAGCTTAGGACCCCGGACTAGCGGGAGGGCCAATGAGCAGTTCTTC
TRBV6-2/TRBV6-3	NA	TRBD1	TRBJ2-5	CASSYQKHPNRGEETQYF	TGTGCCAGCAGTTACCAGAAACACCCTAACAGGGGTGAAGAGACCCAGTACTTC
TRBV2	NA	NA	TRBJ2-6	CASTGGSGQVVSGANVLTF	TGTGCCAGCACGGGAGGATCAGGACAGGTTGTTTCTGGGGCCAACGTCCTGACTTTC
TRBV12-3/TRBV12-4	NA	NA	TRBJ1-4	CASSLAGWEKLFF	TGTGCCAGCAGTTTGGCTGGCTGGGAAAAACTGTTTTTT
TRBV5-1	few	NA	TRBJ1-4	CASSLGKAREKLFF	TGCGCCAGCAGCTTGGGGAAGGCCCGTGAAAAACTGTTTTTT
TRBV4-3	NA	NA	TRBJ2-3	CASSPSFSTDTQYF	TGCGCCAGCAGCCCCAGCTTTAGCACAGATACGCAGTATTTT
TRBV28	NA	NA	TRBJ1-6	CASSFPMFDSPLHF	TGTGCCAGCAGTTTCCCTATGTTCGATTCACCCCTCCACTTT
TRBV12-3/TRBV12-4	NA	NA	TRBJ1-1	CASSLRQAPNTEAFF	TGTGCCAGCAGTTTAAGACAGGCGCCGAACACTGAAGCTTTCTTT
TRBV29-1	few	TRBD1	TRBJ2-7	CSAGQGLSYEQYF	TGCAGCGCTGGACAGGGACTCTCCTACGAGCAGTACTTC
TRBV7-9	NA	NA	TRBJ1-2	CASSRSPGRGNGYTF	TGTGCCAGCAGCCGTAGTCCGGGGAGGGGGAATGGCTACACCTTC
TRBV7-9	NA	NA	TRBJ1-4	CASSSEKEKLFF	TGTGCCAGCAGCTCGGAAAAGGAAAAACTGTTTTTT
TRBV4-2	NA	TRBD2	TRBJ2-5	CASSQDSQRGLETQYF	TGTGCCAGCAGCCAAGATTCCCAGCGGGGGTTGGAGACCCAGTACTTC
TRBV5-1	few	TRBD1	TRBJ2-5	CASSLAGQKETQYF	TGCGCCAGCAGCTTGGCGGGACAGAAAGAGACCCAGTACTTC
TRBV7-2	NA	NA	TRBJ1-1	CASSIIQGGPEAFF	TGTGCCAGCAGCATCATACAGGGTGGCCCTGAAGCTTTCTTT
TRBV11-2	NA	NA	TRBJ2-7	CASSLGVVSEQYF	TGTGCCAGCAGCTTAGGGGTAGTCAGCGAGCAGTACTTC
TRBV29-1	few	NA	TRBJ2-7	CSVLDGYERYF	TGCAGCGTCTTGGACGGATACGAGCGGTACTTC
TRBV6-5	NA	TRBD2	TRBJ2-3	CASSYEGLAGEWGPDTQYF	TGTGCCAGCAGTTACGAGGGACTAGCGGGAGAGTGGGGCCCAGATACGCAGTATTTT
TRBV4-3	NA	TRBD2	TRBJ2-3	CASSSKSVAGGPVVADTQYF	TGCGCCAGCAGCTCCAAGTCGGTAGCGGGAGGGCCGGTAGTCGCAGATACGCAGTATTTT
TRBV7-9	NA	NA	TRBJ2-3	CASSLGETRTDTQYF	TGTGCCAGCAGCTTAGGAGAAACACGCACAGATACGCAGTATTTT
TRBV30	NA	NA	TRBJ2-7	CAWSDRRTVYEQYF	TGTGCCTGGAGTGACAGGAGAACAGTCTACGAGCAGTACTTC
TRBV7-3	few	TRBD2	TRBJ2-5	CASSSLPRTSGSPQYF	TGTGCCAGCAGCTCACTCCCCCGGACTAGCGGGAGTCCCCAGTACTTC